This entry lists 16 T cell receptor beta chains sequenced from one sample in a study of T cell responses to AZD1222 COVID-19 vaccine listed by TCRdb under 2021. Preparation of the library involved the immunoSEQ multiplex PCR assay. The table was pulled from immuneACCESS by TCRdb, which kept in-frame rearrangements only. Such tables lose some clones; where checked, under half of the loss comes from unresolved V genes, and the rest has no known cause. The sample has about 180,000 clones on record, about 90% of them singletons. Approximately 7.7% of the sample lies in the top ten. The sample's time point label, decoded: baseline before first vaccination. The material was peripheral blood, obtained on day 0 of AZD1222 vaccination. The receptor source for this set is an adult in good health.

J is TRBJ1-6 and V is TRBV6-6; D not certain. Germline lookup yields CDR1 MNHNY and CDR2 SVGAGI (reference sequence). CDR3 length equals 15 residues. Trimming stripped 2 bases from V and 6 bases from J, with 11 bases between. Written as DNA, the CDR3 is TGTGCCAGCAGTTACGGACCCGGCCCTAATTCACCCCTCCACTTT. It specifies CASSYGPGPNSPLHF.

The rearrangement uses TRBV24-1 and TRBJ1-5; D is possibly TRBD1 (6 bases). The CDR3 sequence is 14 residues long. The V end was cut by 5 bases, the J end by 2 bases, with 9 bases between. The germline gives CDR1 KGHDR, CDR2 SFDVKD. This CDR3 reads CATSAAGGNQPQHF. In DNA, the CDR3 is TGTGCCACCAGTGCGGCAGGGGGCAATCAGCCCCAGCATTTT.

In its sample, this clone was seen a few times. The V call is TRBV13, the J call TRBJ2-7; 9 positions match TRBD1. Germline V gene sequence: CDR1 PRHDT, CDR2 FYEKMQ (reference sequence). This CDR3 has 17 residues. The V gene end was trimmed by 4 bases and the J gene end by 3 bases; junction bases not matched to a gene: 13. In nucleotides, the CDR3 is TGTGCCAGCAGCTATAGACCTGGGACAGGGCCAGGCTACGAGCAGTACTTC. It translates to CASSYRPGTGPGYEQYF. Filled out from reference TRBV13 and TRBJ2-7, the complete variable domain reads AAGVIQSPRHLIKEKRETATLKCYPIPRHDTVYWYQQGPGQDPQFLISFYEKMQSDKGSIPDRFSAQQFSDYHSELNMSSLELGDSALYFCASSYRPGTGPGYEQYFGPGTRLTVT.

The chain joins TRBV12-3 or TRBV12-4 to TRBJ2-7; no firm D call. The ends were cut back, 0 bases at V and 3 bases at J, with 3 bases in the middle. The CDR3 has 12 amino acids. This chain's CDR3 is CASSLADYEQYF. The CDR3 nucleotides read TGTGCCAGCAGTTTAGCCGACTACGAGCAGTACTTC.

This chain uses TRBV29-1 with TRBJ1-5; 7 bases are a match to TRBD1. The CDR3 consists of 15 residues. CDR1 is SQVTM, CDR2 ANQGSEA, per germline. J lost 3 bases, V lost 4 bases, and 9 bases had no gene match. This chain's CDR3 is CSVVFLTGPNQPQHF. The CDR3 DNA reads as TGCAGCGTTGTTTTCCTGACAGGGCCCAATCAGCCCCAGCATTTT. The whole variable domain, remainder taken from reference TRBV29-1 and TRBJ1-5, is SAVISQKPSRDICQRGTSLTIQCQVDSQVTMMFWYRQQPGQSLTLIATANQGSEATYESGFVIDKFPISRPNLTFSTLTVSNMSPEDSSIYLCSVVFLTGPNQPQHFGDGTRLSIL.

This clone was detected once. The V call is TRBV19, the J call TRBJ2-2, with D perhaps given as TRBD1 or TRBD2 (7 bases each). Germline V gene data show CDR1 as LNHDA and CDR2 as SQIVND (reference sequence). The V and J ends lost 8 bases and 2 bases respectively, with 18 bases between them. The CDR3 contains 16 residues. CDR3 nucleotides: TGTGCCAGTGGGGACCAGGGGGGGCCTAACACCGGGGAGCTGTTTTTT. Residues: CASGDQGGPNTGELFF.

The rearrangement joins TRBV7-8 to TRBJ2-7; D remains unclear. Germline V gene sequence: CDR1 SGHVS, CDR2 FQNEAQ. This CDR3 has 16 amino acids. V dropped 4 bases and J dropped 1 base, with 17 bases sitting between them. The CDR3 DNA sequence: TGTGCCAGCAGCTCCTTACTTCCCCATCTATCCTACGAGCAGTACTTC. Translated, it gives CASSSLLPHLSYEQYF.

The chain carries TRBV5-1 and TRBJ1-2; D may be TRBD1 (5 bases). Germline CDR1 SGHRS, CDR2 YFSETQ. Trimming shortened V by 0 bases and J by 12 bases, and 15 bases separated the two germline ends. The CDR3 sequence is 13 residues long. The CDR3 DNA follows: TGCGCCAGCAGCTTGGAGGGGAGGGGTAGTCACACCTTC. As protein: CASSLEGRGSHTF.

The V gene is TRBV6-5, the J gene TRBJ1-2; D gene ambiguous. Germline V gene lookup returns CDR1 MNHEY and CDR2 SVGAGI. The germline V and J ends were trimmed by 5 bases and 6 bases, with 13 bases remaining between them. The CDR3 extends over 13 amino acids. Here the CDR3 reads CASSRSGQHGYTF. The CDR3 DNA reads as TGTGCCAGCAGTCGGTCGGGTCAGCATGGCTACACCTTC.

This chain links TRBV6-1 with TRBJ1-5, with TRBD1 as a possible D gene (5 bases). This CDR3 is built from 17 residues. The germline gives CDR1 MNHNS, CDR2 SASEGT. Trimming left V 4 bases short and J 0 bases short, with 16 bases between. This CDR3 reads CASSGPQAGYSNQPQHF. DNA of the CDR3: TGTGCCAGCAGTGGCCCACAGGCGGGGTATAGCAATCAGCCCCAGCATTTT.

The V and J genes are TRBV19 and TRBJ1-6, with no clear D. Germline values: CDR1 LNHDA, CDR2 SQIVND (reference sequence). The CDR3 has 14 residues. The ends were cut back, 0 bases at V and 7 bases at J, with 7 bases in the middle. CDR3 in DNA: TGTGCCAGTAGTATAGATCGAGTGAATTCACCCCTCCACTTT. Protein product: CASSIDRVNSPLHF. The whole variable domain, filled in from reference TRBV19 and TRBJ1-6, reads DGGITQSPKYLFRKEGQNVTLSCEQNLNHDAMYWYRQDPGQGLRLIYYSQIVNDFQKGDIAEGYSVSREKKESFPLTVTSAQKNPTAFYLCASSIDRVNSPLHFGNGTRLTVT.

This clone was found once. The rearrangement joins TRBV18 to TRBJ2-7, with 7 positions matching TRBD1. Unmatched junction bases numbered 12, after V lost 11 bases and J lost 2 bases. CDR3 length: 14 residues. CDR1 KGHSH and CDR2 LQKENI come from the germline V gene. The CDR3 nucleotides are TGTGCCGGTGCCGACAGGGTAGATCCCTACGAGCAGTACTTC. This sequence encodes CAGADRVDPYEQYF.

The chain joins TRBV7-2 to TRBJ2-5; 8 bases line up with TRBD2. CDR1 is SGHTA and CDR2 is FQGNSA in the germline V gene. The CDR3 is 16 residues long. Trimming removed 5 bases from V and 4 bases from J; junction bases left unmatched: 12. CDR3 DNA sequence: TGTGCCAGCAGCCTACGGACTAGCCGGCCTCTAGAGACCCAGTACTTC. Its protein is CASSLRTSRPLETQYF.

This chain connects TRBV4-3 to TRBJ1-4, with no clear D. Germline values: CDR1 LGHNA, CDR2 YSLEER. This CDR3 is built from 15 residues. The V end was cut by 0 bases, the J end by 8 bases, with 13 bases between. For the CDR3, the DNA is TGCGCCAGCAGCCAAGAAGGGAACGGAGAGGAAAAACTGTTTTTT. This sequence encodes CASSQEGNGEEKLFF.

The gene calls are TRBV27 and TRBJ1-2; tentatively, D is TRBD1 (6 bases). Trimming removed 0 bases from V and 6 bases from J, with 26 bases in between. The germline V gene encodes CDR1 MNHEY and CDR2 SMNVEV (reference sequence). This CDR3 region has 19 residues. CDR3 loop: CASSLSWEAGVVESNGYTF. The CDR3 nucleotides are TGTGCCAGCAGTTTATCTTGGGAGGCAGGGGTGGTAGAGTCTAATGGCTACACCTTC.

This clone has only one observation. V usage is TRBV7-3 and J usage is TRBJ1-1, with 8 positions matching TRBD1. Germline CDR1 reads SGHTA; CDR2 reads FQGTGA. The CDR3 runs to 16 residues. Unmatched junction bases numbered 12, after V lost 5 bases and J lost 4 bases. The CDR3 nucleotides read TGTGCCAGCAGCCCCTGTCAGGGGGCCGCGTGCACTGAAGCTTTCTTT. Its translation: CASSPCQGAACTEAFF.